These T cell receptor beta chains were read from a single sample in a study of blood T cell repertoires in COVID-19. Using immunoSEQ multiplex PCR, the repertoire was profiled, and TCRdb retains in-frame clones only, with some absent. This table holds fewer than 300,000 clones, about 85% found once. The specimen was peripheral blood. The receptors come from a human donor in a cohort sampled during active COVID-19. Both conserved end residues are part of each CDR3. A D gene is named only where the DNA matches it firmly.

D gene	V gene	J gene	CDR3 protein	CDR3 DNA
-	TRBV6-5	TRBJ1-2	CASSRMGAGYGYTF	TGTGCCAGCAGCCGTATGGGCGCGGGCTATGGCTACACCTTC
TRBD2	TRBV7-2	TRBJ2-1	CASSLELAGHNEQFF	TGTGCCAGCAGCTTAGAGCTAGCGGGACACAATGAGCAGTTCTTC
TRBD1	TRBV18	TRBJ2-3	CASSQRTGETDTQYF	TGTGCCAGCTCACAGAGGACAGGGGAAACAGATACGCAGTATTTT
-	TRBV10-3	TRBJ1-3	CAISDGGGNTIYF	TGTGCCATCAGTGACGGGGGTGGAAACACCATATATTTT
-	TRBV28	TRBJ2-7	CASSVLYEQYF	TGTGCCAGCAGCGTCCTCTACGAGCAGTACTTC
-	TRBV5-6	TRBJ2-7	CASSLSSSEQYF	TGTGCCAGCAGCTTGTCCAGTTCCGAGCAGTACTTC
TRBD1	TRBV7-2	TRBJ2-3	CASSLLSGGKTDTQYF	TGTGCCAGCAGCTTACTGTCAGGGGGCAAGACAGATACGCAGTATTTT
TRBD2	TRBV13	TRBJ2-7	CASSFPSGGYEQYF	TGTGCCAGCAGCTTTCCTAGCGGGGGTTACGAGCAGTACTTC
-	TRBV5-5	TRBJ1-1	CASSRAGGRNTEAFF	TGTGCCAGCAGCCGTGCGGGGGGCAGGAACACTGAAGCTTTCTTT
-	TRBV15	TRBJ1-2	CATSRAYGERYGYTF	TGTGCCACCAGCAGAGCGTACGGGGAAAGATATGGCTACACCTTC
TRBD2	TRBV6-2/TRBV6-3	TRBJ2-3	CASRPSGSDTQYF	TGTGCCAGCAGACCTAGCGGGAGTGATACGCAGTATTTT
TRBD1	TRBV10-3	TRBJ2-5	CAISRDRESRETQYF	TGTGCCATCAGCCGGGACAGGGAATCCCGGGAGACCCAGTACTTC
TRBD1	TRBV7-9	TRBJ1-2	CASSPGQGESYGYTF	TGTGCCAGCAGCCCCGGACAGGGAGAGAGCTATGGCTACACCTTC
TRBD2	TRBV7-3	TRBJ2-7	CAIRGLEKHEQYF	TGTGCCATCCGAGGACTAGAAAAGCACGAGCAGTACTTC
TRBD1	TRBV15	TRBJ1-3	CATSRGGQVSGNTIYF	TGTGCCACCAGCAGAGGGGGACAGGTCTCGGGAAACACCATATATTTT
-	TRBV27	TRBJ2-7	CASSTGGGLIYEQYF	TGTGCCAGCAGTACTGGGGGAGGCCTTATCTACGAGCAGTACTTC
TRBD2	TRBV9	TRBJ2-5	CASSVRLAGETQYF	TGTGCCAGCAGCGTCCGACTAGCGGGAGAGACCCAGTACTTC
-	TRBV24-1	TRBJ2-1	CATSDSRTAYNEQFF	TGTGCCACCAGTGACTCACGGACAGCCTACAATGAGCAGTTCTTC
TRBD1	TRBV27	TRBJ2-1	CASTKDRGGEQFF	TGTGCCAGCACCAAAGACAGGGGTGGTGAGCAGTTCTTC
TRBD1	TRBV14	TRBJ2-2	CASSQTGVGELFF	TGTGCCAGCAGCCAAACAGGGGTCGGGGAGCTGTTTTTT